The 19 T cell receptor beta chains below were found in one sample sequenced in a study of blood T cell repertoires in COVID-19. The repertoire was sequenced with immunoSEQ multiplex PCR; TCRdb's copy has only in-frame clones and lacks some. The data show 35,000 or so clones, with 88% seen just once and about 6.3% held by the top ten. The sample taken for sequencing was peripheral blood. These receptors were obtained from a human donor in a cohort sampled during active COVID-19.

The chain recombines TRBV5-8 with TRBJ2-7; D unresolved. CDR3 size: 14 residues. Between the trimmed V and J ends, which lost 2 bases and 0 bases, there was a span of 9 bases. Germline V lookup: CDR1 SGHTS, CDR2 YDEGEE. The CDR3 loop reads CASSLRGVSYEQYF. CDR3 bases: TGTGCCAGCAGCTTACGAGGAGTCTCCTACGAGCAGTACTTC.

The chain joins TRBV3-1 (or the pseudogene TRBV3-2) to TRBJ2-3; possible D gene TRBD2, 5 bases. This CDR3 region has 13 residues. Germline lookup yields CDR1 LGHDT and CDR2 YNNKEL (reference sequence). V was clipped by 0 bases and J by 6 bases, with 7 bases between them. CDR3: CASSQEGGDTQYF. The CDR3 DNA is TGTGCCAGCAGCCAAGAAGGCGGGGATACGCAGTATTTT.

The chain employs TRBV2 and TRBJ1-6, with a possible D match to TRBD1 (6 bases). Germline V gives CDR1 SNHLY, CDR2 FYNNEI. The CDR3 totals 14 residues. Trimming cost V 4 bases and J 10 bases, with 14 bases left between them. As DNA, the CDR3 is TGTGCCAGCAGTGCTCGGGACACCAGGTCACCCCTCCACTTT. Protein sequence: CASSARDTRSPLHF.

The V and J genes are TRBV11-2 and TRBJ2-5, with D possibly TRBD1 on 6 matching bases. Germline V gives CDR1 SGHAT, CDR2 FQNNGV. V shed 2 bases and J shed 5 bases, with 18 bases lying between them. This CDR3 has 16 residues. This chain's CDR3 is CASSLPPGRGQETQYF. The DNA for the CDR3 is TGTGCCAGCAGCTTACCCCCGGGCAGGGGCCAGGAGACCCAGTACTTC.

CDR3 bases: TGTGCCAGCAGGCTCTCTGGTGGGGGCGGTCAAGAGACCCAGTACTTC. It specifies CASRLSGGGGQETQYF. The gene calls are TRBV27 and TRBJ2-5; D perhaps matches TRBD1 (6 bases). V was trimmed by 6 bases and J by 2 bases, leaving 19 bases between them. The CDR3 consists of 16 residues. Germline lookup yields CDR1 MNHEY and CDR2 SMNVEV (reference sequence).

The V call is TRBV19, the J call TRBJ2-2, with TRBD2 matching over 11 bases. The CDR3 has 15 residues. Per the germline V gene, CDR1 is LNHDA and CDR2 is SQIVND (reference sequence). J gave up 3 bases and V 4 bases, and 1 base lay outside the gene matches. The CDR3 sequence is CASSTGLADTGELFF. The CDR3 DNA reads as TGTGCCAGTAGTACGGGACTAGCGGACACCGGGGAGCTGTTTTTT.

The chain joins TRBV6-2 or TRBV6-3 to TRBJ1-5, with D hard to call. V was cut by 6 bases and J by 0 bases, with 21 bases left in between. The CDR3 spans 18 residues. Germline CDR1 is MNHEY and CDR2 is SVGEGT. This CDR3 is CASSRAGPTAYSNQPQHF. As DNA, the CDR3 is TGTGCCAGCAGCCGGGCCGGTCCGACGGCCTATAGCAATCAGCCCCAGCATTTT.

The rearrangement links TRBV29-1 to TRBJ2-7, with 7 bases aligning to TRBD2. CDR1 SQVTM and CDR2 ANQGSEA come from the germline V gene. This CDR3 contains 15 residues. The V and J ends lost 6 bases and 2 bases, in that order; junction bases with no gene match: 13. The CDR3 DNA reads TGCAGCGTCAAAGGCCTGGCGGGGGACCCCTACGAGCAGTACTTC. Amino acid sequence: CSVKGLAGDPYEQYF.

This clone has only a few counts. The CDR3 region is CAPQPIPPGQGRNYNSPLHF. DNA of the CDR3: TGTGCCCCCCAGCCCATCCCTCCGGGACAGGGGCGCAACTATAATTCACCCCTCCACTTT. The chain uses TRBV14 and TRBJ1-6, with 10 bases identical to TRBD1. This CDR3 spans 20 amino acids. The J segment lost 3 bases and the V segment lost 11 bases, leaving 22 bases of the junction unmatched. Looked up from germline, CDR1 is SGHDN and CDR2 is FVKESK.

The CDR3 here is CASSSLGSGRGNEQYF. CDR3 nucleotide sequence: TGTGCCAGCAGCTCACTCGGTAGCGGGAGGGGTAACGAGCAGTACTTC. The chain couples TRBV11-1 to TRBJ2-7, with 11 nucleotides matching TRBD2. Germline lookup yields CDR1 SGHAT and CDR2 FQDESV (reference sequence). The CDR3 loop spans 16 amino acids. Unmatched junction bases numbered 10, after V lost 4 bases and J lost 5 bases. Filled out from reference TRBV11-1 and TRBJ2-7, the complete variable domain reads EAEVAQSPRYKITEKSQAVAFWCDPISGHATLYWYRQILGQGPELLVQFQDESVVDDSQLPKDRFSAERLKGVDSTLKIQPAELGDSAMYLCASSSLGSGRGNEQYFGPGTRLTVT.

This clone came up a few times. The V and J genes are TRBV9 and TRBJ2-2, with 7 nucleotides matching TRBD2. J was trimmed by 4 bases and V by 6 bases; bases with no gene match: 0. Germline CDR1 is SGDLS and CDR2 is YYNGEE. The CDR3 loop spans 12 amino acids. CDR3 region: CASTGGTGELFF. The CDR3 DNA follows: TGTGCCAGCACGGGGGGCACCGGGGAGCTGTTTTTT.

The CDR3: CASSVFPGLAAHNEQFF. The CDR3 DNA follows: TGTGCCAGCAGTGTTTTTCCGGGACTAGCGGCCCACAATGAGCAGTTCTTC. The rearrangement links TRBV6-1 to TRBJ2-1; 11 positions match TRBD2. The junction had 10 bases not matched to a gene; V was cut back by 4 bases and J by 5 bases. Germline V lookup: CDR1 MNHNS, CDR2 SASEGT. The CDR3 extends over 17 amino acids.

This chain connects TRBV4-3 to TRBJ2-1, with D unresolved. The CDR3 runs 14 residues. Germline CDR1 LGHNA, CDR2 YSLEER. The V end was cut by 1 base, the J end by 9 bases, with 13 bases between. CDR3 sequence: CASSQAPRTGEQFF. CDR3 DNA sequence: TGCGCCAGCAGCCAAGCTCCGAGAACCGGTGAGCAGTTCTTC.

The chain uses TRBV29-1 and TRBJ2-3; maybe TRBD2 (5 bases). Germline lookup yields CDR1 SQVTM and CDR2 ANQGSEA. Trimming cost V 8 bases and J 6 bases, with 15 bases left between them. This CDR3 has 12 residues. The CDR3 loop reads CSTRRTGDTQYF. Here the CDR3 DNA reads TGCAGCACCAGGAGGACTGGTGATACGCAGTATTTT.

The chain combines TRBV7-2 with TRBJ1-5; D possibly corresponds to TRBD1 (6 bases). V dropped 2 bases and J dropped 4 bases, with 12 bases sitting between them. There are 15 residues in the CDR3. Germline V gives CDR1 SGHTA, CDR2 FQGNSA. CDR3 coding DNA: TGTGCCAGCAGCTTAAGTGTGGACAGAAATCAGCCCCAGCATTTT. It codes for CASSLSVDRNQPQHF.

The J gene is TRBJ2-7, the V gene TRBV27; 7 nucleotides line up with TRBD2. CDR3 length: 15 amino acids. Germline trimming cut 2 bases from V and 2 bases from J; bases unmatched to any gene: 6. In germline, CDR1 is MNHEY, CDR2 SMNVEV (reference sequence). CDR3 coding DNA: TGTGCCAGCAGTTTAAGTGGGAGGGCCCCCTACGAGCAGTACTTC. This translates into CASSLSGRAPYEQYF.

CDR3 bases: TGTGCCAGCAGCTCGTCCTACGAGCAGTACTTC. Its protein is CASSSSYEQYF. V and J are TRBV5-6 and TRBJ2-7, with D unresolved. The CDR3 totals 11 residues. Trimming took 3 bases from V and 1 from J, leaving 2 bases between them. CDR1 is SGHDT and CDR2 is YYEEEE in the germline V gene.

V gene TRBV19 combines with J gene TRBJ1-5, with D possibly matching TRBD1 (6 bases). Trimming left V 10 bases short and J 0 bases short, with 13 bases between. CDR1 and CDR2 (germline): LNHDA, SQIVND (reference sequence). This CDR3 has 14 amino acids. CDR3 sequence: CATTDSYSNQPQHF. The CDR3, as DNA: TGTGCCACTACGGACAGCTATAGCAATCAGCCCCAGCATTTT.

V and J are TRBV11-2 and TRBJ2-1; weak D call: TRBD1 (6 bases). This CDR3 has 15 residues. The V end was cut by 3 bases, the J end by 0 bases, with 9 bases between. Germline lookup yields CDR1 SGHAT and CDR2 FQNNGV. CDR3 sequence (DNA): TGTGCCAGCAGCTTGAGGGGGAGCTCCTACAATGAGCAGTTCTTC. Amino acid sequence: CASSLRGSSYNEQFF.